The 10 T cell receptor beta chains in this list originate from one sample, sequenced in a study of cytomegalovirus exposure and HLA in healthy donors. In the PCR, 60 Vbeta and 13 Jbeta primers were used. TCRdb's table, derived via immunoSEQ multiplex PCR, lists solely in-frame clones and lacks some. The repertoire includes approximately 64,000 clones, 60% to 85% of them detected once, and roughly 5% sits in the top ten. The sequencing sample was made of PBMCs. The receptors shown here come from a male donor in good health and CMV-seropositive.

Note on this clone: A read error may produce the germline difference seen at one junction end. This chain joins TRBV7-9 and TRBJ2-7; D gene uncertain. Germline V lookup: CDR1 SEHNR, CDR2 FQNEAQ (reference sequence). The CDR3 has 11 amino acids. In DNA form, the CDR3 reads TGTGCCAGCAGCTTAGCGGCCCCCCTGGTGTTC. Its translation: CASSLAAPLVF.

The V gene is TRBV7-2, the J gene TRBJ1-6; 11 bases line up with TRBD1. The junction had 2 bases not matched to a gene; V was cut back by 3 bases and J by 10 bases. The CDR3 has 14 amino acids. CDR1 is SGHTA, CDR2 FQGNSA, per germline. CDR3 nucleotides: TGTGCCAGCAGCTTCCGGGACAGGGGGTCACCCCTCCACTTT. This codes for CASSFRDRGSPLHF.

V usage is TRBV5-4 and J usage is TRBJ2-2, with 12 bases fitting TRBD2. The length of the CDR3 is 19 residues. Losses at the gene ends were 0 bases for V and 0 bases for J; bases not matched to a gene: 6. Germline CDR1 and CDR2: SGHNT and YYREEE (reference sequence). In DNA form, the CDR3 reads TGTGCCAGCAGCTTGGCCTTCACTAGCGGGGGGACGAACACCGGGGAGCTGTTTTTT. Translated: CASSLAFTSGGTNTGELFF.

The gene calls are TRBV11-3 and TRBJ2-7; D perhaps matches TRBD1 (6 bases). Trimming took 0 bases from V and 3 from J, leaving 6 bases between them. The CDR3 spans 13 residues. Looked up from germline, CDR1 is SGHNT and CDR2 is YENEEA. The DNA for the CDR3 is TGTGCCAGCAGCTTAGAGGGACACTACGAGCAGTACTTC. Translating it yields CASSLEGHYEQYF. The entire variable domain, with the rest obtained from reference TRBV11-3 and TRBJ2-7, is as follows: EAGVVQSPRYKIIEKKQPVAFWCNPISGHNTLYWYLQNLGQGPELLIRYENEEAVDDSQLPKDRFSAERLKGVDSTLKIQPAELGDSAVYLCASSLEGHYEQYFGPGTRLTVT.

The rearrangement links TRBV6-6 to TRBJ2-5; D perhaps matches TRBD2 (6 bases). The end of the DNA is better explained by TRBJ2-7, so the J call may be wrong. The CDR3 runs to 14 residues. The germline V gene has CDR1 MNHNY and CDR2 SVGAGI (reference sequence). The CDR3 spells CASSPRWGDYEQYF. DNA of the CDR3: TGTGCCAGCAGCCCCCGGTGGGGGGACTACGAGCAGTACTTC.

The chain recombines TRBV7-7 with TRBJ2-7; the match to TRBD1 covers 9 bases. Germline trimming cut 5 bases from V and 4 bases from J; bases unmatched to any gene: 6. The CDR3 is 14 residues long. Germline CDR1 reads SSHAT; CDR2 reads FNYEAQ (reference sequence). CDR3 nucleotides: TGTGCCAGCAGCGTATCGACAGGGGGGTACGAGCAGTACTTC. Protein product: CASSVSTGGYEQYF.

This chain joins TRBV5-1 and TRBJ1-3; tentative D call: TRBD1 (5 bases). The CDR3 covers 15 residues. V shed 0 bases and J shed 0 bases, with 7 bases lying between them. CDR1 is SGHRS and CDR2 is YFSETQ in the germline V gene. CDR3 sequence (DNA): TGCGCCAGCAGCTTGGCTCAGGGCTCTGGAAACACCATATATTTT. This codes for CASSLAQGSGNTIYF.

This clone was counted once. The chain joins TRBV5-1 to TRBJ2-7; D unresolved. The germline CDR1 and CDR2 sequences are SGHRS and YFSETQ. V lost 4 bases and J lost 0, with 14 bases in between. The CDR3 runs 15 residues. This CDR3 is CASSPQSGSSYEQYF. DNA for the CDR3: TGCGCCAGCAGCCCCCAAAGTGGCAGCTCCTACGAGCAGTACTTC.

CDR3 protein: CASSQDRVPYNEQFF. CDR3 in DNA: TGCGCCAGCAGCCAAGACCGCGTCCCCTACAATGAGCAGTTCTTC. The chain uses TRBV4-3 and TRBJ2-1; no clear D gene. V was shortened by 0 bases and J by 2 bases, with 8 bases between the two germline ends. Per germline, CDR1 LGHNA and CDR2 YSLEER. CDR3 length equals 15 residues.

The gene calls are TRBV6-5 and TRBJ1-2, with 8 bases aligning to TRBD1. The CDR3 is 15 amino acids. V lost 10 bases and J lost 2; bases outside the gene matches: 12. From germline, CDR1 is MNHEY and CDR2 SVGAGI. The CDR3 region is CATRQRQGANYGYTF. The CDR3 nucleotides read TGTGCCACTCGGCAGAGGCAGGGGGCAAACTATGGCTACACCTTC.